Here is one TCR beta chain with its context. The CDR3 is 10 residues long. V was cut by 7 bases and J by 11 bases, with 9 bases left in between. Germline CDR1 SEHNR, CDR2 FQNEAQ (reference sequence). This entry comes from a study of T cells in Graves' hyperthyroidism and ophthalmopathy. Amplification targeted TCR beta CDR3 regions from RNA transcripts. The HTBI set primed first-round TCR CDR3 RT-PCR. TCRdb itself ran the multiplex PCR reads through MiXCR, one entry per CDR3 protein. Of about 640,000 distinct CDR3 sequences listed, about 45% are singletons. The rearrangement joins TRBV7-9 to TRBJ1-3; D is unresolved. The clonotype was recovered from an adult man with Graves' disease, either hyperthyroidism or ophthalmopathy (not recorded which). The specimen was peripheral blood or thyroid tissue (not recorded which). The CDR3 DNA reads TGTGCCAGCAACTCGGGCCCCATATATTTT. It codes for CASNSGPIYF.